One and the same sample provided the 30 T cell receptor beta chains below, sequenced in a study of T cell responses to AZD1222 COVID-19 vaccine. TCRdb's table, derived via immunoSEQ multiplex PCR, lists solely in-frame clones and lacks some. The table shows some 150,000 clones, with 70% to 90% occurring only once. This sample comprised peripheral blood, obtained 28 days after the second dose of the MenACWY control vaccine. These receptors all stem from an adult who received the MenACWY meningococcal vaccine as a control.

In its sample, this clone was seen once. The genes are TRBV19 and TRBJ1-5; D may be TRBD1 (5 bases). Between the trimmed V and J ends, which lost 6 bases and 3 bases, there was a span of 9 bases. CDR3 length: 13 amino acids. Per the germline V gene, CDR1 is LNHDA and CDR2 is SQIVND (reference sequence). CDR3 nucleotides: TGTGCCAGTAGGGGGCAGTACAATCAGCCCCAGCATTTT. Translating gives CASRGQYNQPQHF.

The V gene is TRBV5-1, the J gene TRBJ2-2; tentatively, D is TRBD1 (5 bases). The V gene lost 0 bases and the J gene lost 2 bases, with 14 bases spanning the gap. Germline V gene sequence: CDR1 SGHRS, CDR2 YFSETQ. This CDR3 has 17 amino acids. The DNA of the CDR3 is TGCGCCAGCAGCTTGGTCGGCAGGGCGATAAACACCGGGGAGCTGTTTTTT. This codes for CASSLVGRAINTGELFF.

This chain joins TRBV6-1 and TRBJ1-6; D may be TRBD1 (6 bases). V was shortened by 2 bases and J by 7 bases, with 12 bases between the two germline ends. Germline V gene sequence: CDR1 MNHNS, CDR2 SASEGT. The CDR3 is 15 residues long. CDR3 sequence reads: CASSERTDDNSPLHF. The CDR3 DNA follows: TGTGCCAGCAGTGAAAGGACAGATGACAATTCACCCCTCCACTTT.

V usage is TRBV25-1 and J usage is TRBJ1-5, with D unclear. This CDR3 has 14 amino acids. Germline-derived CDR1 and CDR2 are MGHDK and SYGVNS. V was clipped by 0 bases and J by 2 bases, with 5 bases between them. The CDR3 sequence: CASSEYGGNQPQHF. In DNA form, the CDR3 reads TGTGCCAGCAGTGAATACGGGGGCAATCAGCCCCAGCATTTT.

The rearrangement joins TRBV2 to TRBJ1-5; no definite D call. Germline V CDR1 and CDR2: SNHLY, FYNNEI. This CDR3 is 12 amino acids long. Trimming left V 5 bases short and J 6 bases short, with 8 bases between. The CDR3 here is CASSFVSQPQHF. The CDR3 coding sequence is TGTGCCAGCAGTTTTGTGAGTCAGCCCCAGCATTTT.

This clone has a handful of counts. The CDR3 DNA follows: TGTGCCAGCAGCGAGCAGGACAGGTGGGGTTCACCCCTCCACTTT. Translated, it gives CASSEQDRWGSPLHF. This chain links TRBV11-2 with TRBJ1-6, with 7 bases that match TRBD1. This CDR3 region has 15 residues. Germline-derived CDR1 and CDR2 are SGHAT and FQNNGV. The ends lost 5 bases at V and 9 bases at J; junction bases unmatched: 10.

This chain connects TRBV7-2 to TRBJ1-5, with TRBD1 identical over 7 bases. The CDR3 is 14 residues long. V was clipped by 5 bases and J by 5 bases; unmatched bases: 6. CDR1 SGHTA and CDR2 FQGNSA come from the germline V gene. The CDR3 loop reads CASSARQGDQPQHF. Written as DNA, the CDR3 is TGTGCCAGCAGCGCCCGACAGGGAGATCAGCCCCAGCATTTT.

V gene TRBV7-8 combines with J gene TRBJ1-1, with D possibly matching TRBD1 (6 bases). Trimming shortened V by 5 bases and J by 0 bases, and 13 bases separated the two germline ends. This CDR3 contains 15 residues. In germline, CDR1 is SGHVS, CDR2 FQNEAQ. The CDR3 coding sequence is TGTGCCAGCAGCAAGACCAGGGGCATGAACACTGAAGCTTTCTTT. It yields the protein CASSKTRGMNTEAFF.

V is TRBV15 and J is TRBJ2-1; 7 bases fit TRBD2. Germline V CDR1 and CDR2: LNHNV, YYDKDF (reference sequence). The length of the CDR3 is 16 residues. V shed 5 bases and J 0 bases; nucleotides not matched to a gene: 7. The DNA for the CDR3 is TGTGCCACCAGCCGCCAACGCGGGAGCTCCTACAATGAGCAGTTCTTC. As protein: CATSRQRGSSYNEQFF.

V gene TRBV5-1 combines with J gene TRBJ1-1; D is uncertain. V was shortened by 2 bases and J by 3 bases, with 8 bases between the two germline ends. In germline, CDR1 is SGHRS, CDR2 YFSETQ. CDR3 length: 13 residues. This CDR3 is CASSFGEYTEAFF. In DNA, the CDR3 is TGCGCCAGCAGCTTCGGGGAATACACTGAAGCTTTCTTT.

The V call is TRBV7-8, the J call TRBJ2-1, with TRBD2 matching 7 bases. This CDR3 contains 13 residues. Losses at the gene ends were 3 bases for V and 7 bases for J; bases not matched to a gene: 3. Germline assignment: CDR1 SGHVS and CDR2 FQNEAQ. The CDR3 reads CASSLGLTNEQFF. CDR3 DNA: TGTGCCAGCAGCTTGGGACTAACGAATGAGCAGTTCTTC.

Only one count was recorded for this clone. V and J are TRBV11-2 and TRBJ2-5; unclear D gene. Germline CDR1 SGHAT, CDR2 FQNNGV. This CDR3 is built from 13 residues. V lost 2 bases and J lost 3, with 7 bases in between. The CDR3 DNA reads as TGTGCCAGCAGCTTACTGGGGAAAGAGACCCAGTACTTC. Translating gives CASSLLGKETQYF.

The gene calls are TRBV13 and TRBJ1-1; 7 positions agree with TRBD1. The trim removed 3 bases at V and 5 bases at J, leaving 15 bases unmatched. The CDR3 runs 17 residues. Germline V lookup: CDR1 PRHDT, CDR2 FYEKMQ (reference sequence). For the CDR3, the DNA is TGTGCCAGCAGCTTGTCGGGACAGTCGGCGGGGGGTACTGAAGCTTTCTTT. It translates to CASSLSGQSAGGTEAFF.

The gene calls are TRBV28 and TRBJ1-5, with D unclear. There are 15 residues in the CDR3. Per the germline V gene, CDR1 is MDHEN and CDR2 is SYDVKM. V was clipped by 2 bases and J by 2 bases, with 10 bases between them. CDR3 region: CASSLISTGNQPQHF. DNA for the CDR3: TGTGCCAGCAGTTTAATTTCAACGGGCAATCAGCCCCAGCATTTT.

This clone has a handful of counts. The chain couples TRBV27 to TRBJ2-1; D is undetermined. Trimming stripped 5 bases from V and 5 bases from J, with 10 bases between. CDR1 and CDR2 (germline): MNHEY, SMNVEV (reference sequence). This CDR3 has 13 residues. CDR3 protein: CASSLVSDNEQFF. In DNA, the CDR3 is TGTGCCAGCAGTCTCGTGAGTGACAATGAGCAGTTCTTC.

The chain employs TRBV19 and TRBJ1-1; 8 positions match TRBD1. V trimming: 6 bases; J trimming: 0 bases; junction bases outside the gene matches: 3. The germline V gene encodes CDR1 LNHDA and CDR2 SQIVND (reference sequence). The CDR3 length is 14 residues. In DNA form, the CDR3 reads TGTGCCAGTAGCAGGGACAGGCTGAACACTGAAGCTTTCTTT. It yields the protein CASSRDRLNTEAFF.

The V and J genes are TRBV30 and TRBJ2-2; TRBD1 might be the D (5 bases). The CDR3 has 14 residues. V lost 3 bases and J lost 6, with 14 bases in between. The germline CDR1 and CDR2 sequences are GTSNPN and SVGIG (reference sequence). CDR3 in amino acids: CAWRGAWVAGELFF. The DNA of the CDR3 is TGTGCCTGGAGAGGGGCTTGGGTTGCCGGGGAGCTGTTTTTT.

The chain carries TRBV4-1 and TRBJ1-2; possibly TRBD1 for D (6 bases). In germline, CDR1 is MGHRA, CDR2 YSYEKL. Trimming removed 5 bases from V and 3 bases from J, with 16 bases in between. This CDR3 spans 15 amino acids. The CDR3 is CASSNIQGGDYGYTF. In DNA, the CDR3 is TGCGCCAGCAGCAATATACAGGGAGGGGACTATGGCTACACCTTC.

In its sample, this clone was seen a few times. The chain recombines TRBV11-2 with TRBJ2-7; 7 bases agree with TRBD1. Germline loops: CDR1 SGHAT, CDR2 FQNNGV. There are 13 residues in the CDR3. J lost 3 bases, V lost 5 bases, and 4 bases had no gene match. In DNA, the CDR3 is TGTGCCAGCAGCGGGGGACAGTACTACGAGCAGTACGTC. Translating it yields CASSGGQYYEQYV.

V and J are TRBV5-1 and TRBJ1-2; D gene ambiguous. The CDR3 spans 14 residues. Deletions cut 6 bases from V and 8 bases from J, with 20 bases between. Germline-derived CDR1 and CDR2 are SGHRS and YFSETQ. CDR3: CASNRGSASGGYTF. The CDR3 coding sequence is TGCGCCAGCAACAGAGGGTCGGCCTCTGGGGGCTACACCTTC.

The chain employs TRBV24-1 and TRBJ2-5; TRBD2 agrees at 8 bases. CDR3 length: 15 residues. Germline V gives CDR1 KGHDR, CDR2 SFDVKD. V was clipped by 3 bases and J by 7 bases; unmatched bases: 9. This CDR3 is CATSDGGGRRRTQYF. CDR3 in DNA: TGTGCCACCAGTGATGGCGGGGGGCGCCGACGGACCCAGTACTTC.

The V call is TRBV6-1, the J call TRBJ1-2; D is possibly TRBD1 (6 bases). The CDR3 sequence is 13 residues long. The V gene lost 3 bases and the J gene lost 8 bases, with 13 bases spanning the gap. Germline V gene sequence: CDR1 MNHNS, CDR2 SASEGT. CDR3 loop: CASSERGLEGYTF. The DNA of the CDR3 is TGTGCCAGCAGTGAGCGGGGGCTCGAGGGCTACACCTTC.

The sample holds a few counts of this clone. The chain employs TRBV12-3 or TRBV12-4 and TRBJ1-1; D is unresolved. Trimming cost V 5 bases and J 6 bases, with 7 bases left between them. CDR3 length: 11 residues. The DNA for the CDR3 is TGTGCCAGCAGTAGAGTGGCTGAAGCTTTCTTT. The encoded protein is CASSRVAEAFF.

The chain couples TRBV19 to TRBJ1-1; D gene ambiguous. The V gene lost 10 bases and the J gene lost 1 base, with 10 bases spanning the gap. The CDR3 totals 12 residues. Per germline, CDR1 LNHDA and CDR2 SQIVND (reference sequence). The CDR3 sequence: CATRNWNTEAFF. The CDR3 region has the DNA TGTGCCACCAGAAACTGGAACACTGAAGCTTTCTTT.

The V and J genes are TRBV6-5 and TRBJ2-7, with D uncertain. Germline V gene sequence: CDR1 MNHEY, CDR2 SVGAGI. Deletions cut 0 bases from V and 0 bases from J, with 12 bases between. CDR3 length: 16 residues. The DNA for the CDR3 is TGTGCCAGCAGTTACTCGGTCTTTGACTTCTCCTACGAGCAGTACTTC. Its translation is CASSYSVFDFSYEQYF.

The rearrangement joins TRBV5-6 to TRBJ2-5; 9 bases are shared with TRBD1. The V gene's germline CDR1 is SGHDT and CDR2 YYEEEE. V dropped 3 bases and J dropped 3; count of bases not matched to a gene: 3. There are 14 residues in the CDR3. The CDR3 spells CASSSWDREETQYF. CDR3 nucleotide sequence: TGTGCCAGCAGCTCGTGGGACAGGGAAGAGACCCAGTACTTC.

The CDR3 sequence is CSVGRSRMNTEAFF. CDR3 nucleotides: TGCAGCGTAGGTCGCAGCCGCATGAACACTGAAGCTTTCTTT. The chain has TRBV29-1 and TRBJ1-1; D call uncertain. Germline V gives CDR1 SQVTM, CDR2 ANQGSEA. Trimming stripped 6 bases from V and 0 bases from J, with 14 bases between. The CDR3 runs to 14 residues.

V is TRBV6-2 or TRBV6-3 and J is TRBJ2-1; 15 nucleotides match TRBD2. The CDR3 totals 18 residues. Germline CDR1 reads MNHEY; CDR2 reads SVGEGT. After removal of 5 bases from V and 2 bases from J, the junction contained 7 bases not matched to a gene. The CDR3 sequence is CASSPHGLAGGAYNEQFF. CDR3 nucleotide sequence: TGTGCCAGCAGTCCCCATGGACTAGCGGGAGGGGCCTACAATGAGCAGTTCTTC.

The chain carries TRBV5-1 and TRBJ1-6; D perhaps matches TRBD1 (6 bases). V was pared by 5 bases and J by 5 bases, with 17 bases between. Germline-derived CDR1 and CDR2 are SGHRS and YFSETQ. The CDR3 totals 16 residues. The CDR3 protein is CASRLGPGEDNSPLHF. The CDR3 DNA reads TGCGCCAGCAGATTAGGGCCAGGGGAGGATAATTCACCCCTCCACTTT.

The gene calls are TRBV19 and TRBJ2-3, with D hard to call. Trimming took off 3 bases at V and 0 bases at J, with 4 bases between the two ends. This CDR3 spans 13 amino acids. From germline, CDR1 is LNHDA and CDR2 SQIVND (reference sequence). The CDR3 here is CASSIPSTDTQYF. The DNA for the CDR3 is TGTGCCAGTAGTATTCCTAGCACAGATACGCAGTATTTT. Using reference TRBV19 and TRBJ2-3 for the parts outside the CDR3, the full variable domain is DGGITQSPKYLFRKEGQNVTLSCEQNLNHDAMYWYRQDPGQGLRLIYYSQIVNDFQKGDIAEGYSVSREKKESFPLTVTSAQKNPTAFYLCASSIPSTDTQYFGPGTRLTVL.